What follows are 3 T cell receptor beta chains derived from one specimen sequenced in a study of glioma-infiltrating T cells after dendritic cell vaccination. Sequenced by immunoSEQ multiplex PCR; TCRdb stores in-frame clones only, minus some. The data show 85,000 to 100,000 clones, with 81% seen just once and over 2% held by the top ten. Time point here: after dendritic cell vaccination, including at tumor progression/relapse. This material consisted of blood, taken after dendritic cell vaccination. The origin of the receptors is a human donor with glioblastoma.

The chain uses TRBV13 and TRBJ1-2; 9 nucleotides align to TRBD1. The CDR3 covers 14 residues. Germline CDR1 and CDR2: PRHDT and FYEKMQ (reference sequence). V trimming: 4 bases; J trimming: 7 bases; junction bases outside the gene matches: 7. CDR3 bases: TGTGCCAGCAGCTCCGGGACAGGGCCGCGTGGCTACACCTTC. It specifies CASSSGTGPRGYTF. Based on the CDR3 plus reference TRBV13 and TRBJ1-2, the full variable domain is AAGVIQSPRHLIKEKRETATLKCYPIPRHDTVYWYQQGPGQDPQFLISFYEKMQSDKGSIPDRFSAQQFSDYHSELNMSSLELGDSALYFCASSSGTGPRGYTFGSGTRLTVV.

J is TRBJ2-3 and V is TRBV27, with TRBD1 matching 9 bases. The CDR3 length is 13 residues. Germline V gene data show CDR1 as MNHEY and CDR2 as SMNVEV (reference sequence). The V segment lost 7 bases and the J segment 8 bases; nucleotides outside the gene matches: 7. CDR3 bases: TGTGCCAGCACCGGACAGGGGTGGGGTACGCAGTATTTT. This codes for CASTGQGWGTQYF.

The CDR3 loop is CASSDRSAYEQYV. For the CDR3, the DNA is TGTGCCAGCAGTGACCGCAGCGCCTACGAGCAGTACGTC. The V and J genes are TRBV25-1 and TRBJ2-7; no reliable D call. The CDR3 runs to 13 residues. The V end was cut by 3 bases, the J end by 2 bases, with 8 bases between. The germline CDR1 and CDR2 sequences are MGHDK and SYGVNS.